This TCR beta chain was captured by sequencing in a study of OX40 agonist ivuxolimab in advanced cancers. About the research overall: Ivuxolimab, an antibody acting as an agonist of OX40 (CD134), was used to treat patients.

The repertoire was sequenced with immunoSEQ multiplex PCR; TCRdb's copy has only in-frame clones and lacks some. The sample has roughly 100,000 clones; about 92% are singletons. Germline assignment: CDR1 SGHNT and CDR2 YYREEE (reference sequence). Trimming removed 3 bases at V and 6 bases at J, with 12 bases between. The CDR3 spans 13 residues. This TCR derives from an adult with an advanced solid tumor such as melanoma, head and neck, liver or kidney cancer. The source material was CD4+ or CD8+ T cells sorted from blood, sampled in a trial of the OX40 agonist ivuxolimab. The chain employs TRBV5-4 and TRBJ1-2, with D possibly matching TRBD1 (6 bases). CDR3 amino acids: CASSSQGIDGYTF. CDR3 nucleotides: TGTGCCAGCAGCTCGCAGGGGATCGATGGCTACACCTTC.